A single sample is the source of the 8 T cell receptor beta chains below, sequenced in a study of Ad26.COV2.S vaccination and SARS-CoV-2 variants. Documented treatment: roughly 18 received Ad26.COV2.S at low or high dose, single or two shots; several received placebo; per-sample allocation not given. Repertoires come from day 63 after the first vaccine or placebo injection. TCRdb keeps only in-frame clones here, not all; method: immunoSEQ multiplex PCR. The sample lists about 680,000 clones; roughly 90% were seen once. This sample comprised peripheral blood, obtained in a trial of Ad26.COV2.S vaccine versus placebo. These receptors were obtained from a person between 18 and 59 years old who received the Ad26.COV2.S COVID-19 vaccine or a placebo.

As concerns this clone: Other nucleotide sequences from this sample produce the same CDR3. The rearrangement links TRBV9 to TRBJ2-3, with 8 bases that match TRBD2. The junction had 4 bases not matched to a gene; V was cut back by 0 bases and J by 4 bases. Germline V lookup: CDR1 SGDLS, CDR2 YYNGEE. The CDR3 totals 15 residues. The CDR3 region is CASSVAAGVADTQYF. The DNA of the CDR3 is TGTGCCAGCAGCGTAGCAGCGGGAGTGGCAGATACGCAGTATTTT.

The chain uses TRBV19 and TRBJ2-1; TRBD1 aligns across 7 bases. The CDR3 is made up of 15 amino acids. Germline V gene sequence: CDR1 LNHDA, CDR2 SQIVND (reference sequence). V gave up 6 bases and J gave up 1 base; unmatched junction bases: 6. CDR3 in DNA: TGTGCCAGTAGCCCTACAGGGGATTCCTACAATGAGCAGTTCTTC. Translated, it gives CASSPTGDSYNEQFF. Full variable domain (rest looked up from reference TRBV19 and TRBJ2-1): DGGITQSPKYLFRKEGQNVTLSCEQNLNHDAMYWYRQDPGQGLRLIYYSQIVNDFQKGDIAEGYSVSREKKESFPLTVTSAQKNPTAFYLCASSPTGDSYNEQFFGPGTRLTVL.

In regard to this clone: Other nucleotide sequences in the sample specify the same CDR3. The chain joins TRBV6-5 to TRBJ1-3; no clear D. CDR1 MNHEY and CDR2 SVGAGI come from the germline V gene. This CDR3 is 13 amino acids long. The V end was cut by 5 bases, the J end by 0 bases, with 5 bases between. The CDR3: CASSPSSGNTIYF. The DNA for the CDR3 is TGTGCCAGCAGTCCGAGCTCTGGAAACACCATATATTTT.

The chain joins TRBV3-1 (or the pseudogene TRBV3-2) to TRBJ2-5; possible D gene TRBD1, 6 bases. Per the germline V gene, CDR1 is LGHDT and CDR2 is YNNKEL (reference sequence). Trimming took 3 bases from V and 3 from J, leaving 14 bases between them. CDR3 size: 15 residues. CDR3 nucleotide sequence: TGTGCCAGCAGCCAGCTCGCGGCAGGGGAAGAGACCCAGTACTTC. Translation: CASSQLAAGEETQYF.

The chain has TRBV6-1 and TRBJ2-7, with D tentatively TRBD1 or TRBD2 (5 bases each). V was pared by 1 base and J by 0 bases, with 10 bases between. There are 15 residues in the CDR3. Per germline, CDR1 MNHNS and CDR2 SASEGT. The CDR3 nucleotides read TGTGCCAGCAGTGAAGAGCCAGGGAGCTCCTACGAGCAGTACTTC. Protein product: CASSEEPGSSYEQYF.

The V and J genes are TRBV24-1 and TRBJ2-1; 8 bases line up with TRBD1. J lost 9 bases, V lost 9 bases, and 6 bases had no gene match. Germline CDR1 reads KGHDR; CDR2 reads SFDVKD. This CDR3 is built from 12 residues. CDR3 DNA sequence: TGTGCCACCGAGGACAGGGAAGCTGAGCAGTTCTTC. It is translated as CATEDREAEQFF.

This clone was counted between two and nine times. Other nucleotide sequences from this sample produce the same CDR3. The rearrangement joins TRBV10-3 to TRBJ1-5; 8 nucleotides match TRBD1. Germline V lookup: CDR1 ENHRY, CDR2 SYGVKD. This CDR3 contains 15 residues. V shed 0 bases and J 4 bases; nucleotides not matched to a gene: 2. CDR3 amino acids: CAISESGQGNQPQHF. The CDR3 DNA reads as TGTGCCATCAGTGAGTCCGGACAGGGTAATCAGCCCCAGCATTTT.

The chain links TRBV6-5 to TRBJ2-6, with D unclear. The germline V gene encodes CDR1 MNHEY and CDR2 SVGAGI. V gave up 4 bases and J gave up 1 base, with 5 bases separating them. This CDR3 spans 14 amino acids. As DNA, the CDR3 is TGTGCCAGCAGTTCACTATCTGGGGCCAACGTCCTGACTTTC. It specifies CASSSLSGANVLTF.